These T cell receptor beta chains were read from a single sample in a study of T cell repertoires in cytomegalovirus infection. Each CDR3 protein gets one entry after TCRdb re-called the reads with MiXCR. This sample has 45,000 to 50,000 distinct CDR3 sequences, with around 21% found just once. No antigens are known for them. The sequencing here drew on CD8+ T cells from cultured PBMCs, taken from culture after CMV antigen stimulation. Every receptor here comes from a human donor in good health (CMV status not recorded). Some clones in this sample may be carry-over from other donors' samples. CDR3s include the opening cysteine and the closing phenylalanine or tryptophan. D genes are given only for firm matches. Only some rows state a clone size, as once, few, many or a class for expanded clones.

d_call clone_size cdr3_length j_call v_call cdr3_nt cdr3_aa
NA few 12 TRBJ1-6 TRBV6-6 TGTGCCACAGGGTCGGTAGGTTCACCCCTCCACTTT CATGSVGSPLHF
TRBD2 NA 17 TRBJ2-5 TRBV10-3 TGTGCCATCAGCAACCCGGGACTAGCGGGGGTCCAAGAGACCCAGTACTTC CAISNPGLAGVQETQYF
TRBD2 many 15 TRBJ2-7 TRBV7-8 TGTGCCAGCAGAGGACTAGCGGGAGGTGTTTACGAGCAGTACTTC CASRGLAGGVYEQYF
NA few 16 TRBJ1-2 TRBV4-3 TGCGCCAGCAGCCAAGGACTAACAGGGTTATACTATGGCTACACCTTC CASSQGLTGLYYGYTF
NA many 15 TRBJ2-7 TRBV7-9 TGTGCCAGCAGCCCAAGGACACTCGATAAGTACGAGCAGTACTTC CASSPRTLDKYEQYF
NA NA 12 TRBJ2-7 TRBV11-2 TGTGCCAGCAGCTCTTCCCGTGATGAGCAGTACTTC CASSSSRDEQYF
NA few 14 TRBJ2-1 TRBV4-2 TGTGCCAGCAGCCAAGCGGGGGACCCCAATGAGCAGTTCTTC CASSQAGDPNEQFF
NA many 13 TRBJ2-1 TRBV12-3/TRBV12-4 TGTGCCAGCAGCAGGGAGAACTACAATGAGCAGTTCTTC CASSRENYNEQFF
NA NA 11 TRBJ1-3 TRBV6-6 TGTGCCAGCAGCTTCCGAAACACCATATATTTT CASSFRNTIYF
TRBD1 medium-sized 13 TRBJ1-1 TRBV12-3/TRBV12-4 TGTGCCAGCAGGTCGGACAGGAGCGCTGAAGCTTTCTTT CASRSDRSAEAFF
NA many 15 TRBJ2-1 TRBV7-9 TGTGCCAGCAGGCTTCCAGGGGGGGTTGACAATGAGCAGTTCTTC CASRLPGGVDNEQFF
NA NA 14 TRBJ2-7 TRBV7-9 TGTGCCAGCAGCTTAGCGTCGGCCAACTACGAGCAGTACTTC CASSLASANYEQYF
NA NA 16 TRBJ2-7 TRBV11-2 TGTGCCAGCAGCCTGGAGCGAGGTAGGAGCTCCTACGAGCAGTACTTC CASSLERGRSSYEQYF
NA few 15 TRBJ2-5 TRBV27 TGTGCCAGCAGTTTATCCCGGGCCCCAGGGGAGACCCAGTACTTC CASSLSRAPGETQYF
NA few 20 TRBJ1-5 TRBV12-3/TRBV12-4 TGTGCCAGCAGTCCAGGAGGTGGGTTGGGCGGGACATATAGCAATCAGCCCCAGCATTTT CASSPGGGLGGTYSNQPQHF
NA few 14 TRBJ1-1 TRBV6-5 TGTGCCAGCAGTTACGAGGTTGGGGTCACTGAAGCTTTCTTT CASSYEVGVTEAFF
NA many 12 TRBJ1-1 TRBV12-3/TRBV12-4 TGTGCCAGCAGTTCAGGGGCCACTGAAGCTTTCTTT CASSSGATEAFF
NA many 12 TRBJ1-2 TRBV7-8 TGTGCCAGCAGCCCCCTTAACTATGGCTACACCTTC CASSPLNYGYTF
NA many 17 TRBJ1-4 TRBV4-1 TGCGCCAGCAGCCCCGGGGGCGGCCGGACAACTAATGAAAAACTGTTTTTT CASSPGGGRTTNEKLFF
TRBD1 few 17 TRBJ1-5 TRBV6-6 TGTGCCAGCGGCGATTCTCAGGGGGCGTTGAGCAATCAGCCCCAGCATTTT CASGDSQGALSNQPQHF
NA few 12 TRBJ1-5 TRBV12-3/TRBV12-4 TGTGCCAGCAGTTTAGCGATTCAGCCCCAGCATTTT CASSLAIQPQHF
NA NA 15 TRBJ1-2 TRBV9 TGTGCCAGCAGCGTAACGGCGGGCAGGGCGGATGGCTACACCTTC CASSVTAGRADGYTF
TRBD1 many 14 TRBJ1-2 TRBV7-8 TGTGCCAGCAGCCTCGGGACAGGGAGTGATGGCTACACCTTC CASSLGTGSDGYTF
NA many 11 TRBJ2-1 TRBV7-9 TGTGCCAGCAGCCTCAACAATGAGCAGTTCTTC CASSLNNEQFF
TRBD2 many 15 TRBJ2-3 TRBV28 TGTGCCAGCAGCCCGGCGGGGGGGCTGGCAGATACGCAGTATTTT CASSPAGGLADTQYF
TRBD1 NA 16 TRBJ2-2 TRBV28 TGTGCCAGCAACCTTCTCGGACAGGGGTTAGCCGGGGAGCTGTTTTTT CASNLLGQGLAGELFF
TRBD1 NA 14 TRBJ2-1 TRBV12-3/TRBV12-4 TGTGCCAGCAGTTTTGGGACAGGGGAACTTGAGCAGTTCTTC CASSFGTGELEQFF
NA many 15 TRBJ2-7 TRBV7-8 TGTGCCAGCAGCCCCAGGAGGGGCACCTCCTACGAGCAGTACTTC CASSPRRGTSYEQYF
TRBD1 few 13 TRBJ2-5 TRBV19 TGTGCCAGCAGGGGACAGGGGAAAGAGACCCAGTACTTC CASRGQGKETQYF
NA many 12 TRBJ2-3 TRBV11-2 TGTGCCAGCAGCTCGGATACAGATACGCAGTATTTT CASSSDTDTQYF
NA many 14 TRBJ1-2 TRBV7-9 TGTGCCAGCAGCTCATCGACAGGCGTGAATGGCTACACCTTC CASSSSTGVNGYTF
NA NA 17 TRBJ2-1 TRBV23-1 TGCGCCAGCAGTCAATCTGAGCAGACTGGGGACTACAATGAGCAGTTCTTC CASSQSEQTGDYNEQFF
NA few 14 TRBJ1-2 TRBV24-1 TGTGCCACCAGTGAGTCCGGGACATCCTATGGCTACACCTTC CATSESGTSYGYTF
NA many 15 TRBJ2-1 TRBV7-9 TGTGCCAGCAGCGCCTCGGAGAGCTCCTACAATGAGCAGTTCTTC CASSASESSYNEQFF
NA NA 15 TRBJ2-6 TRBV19 TGTGCCAGTAGTCTTGGACCCTCTGGGGCCAACGTCCTGACTTTC CASSLGPSGANVLTF
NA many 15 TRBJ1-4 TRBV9 TGTGCCAGCAGCGTGTCTGGCGCAACTAATGAAAAACTGTTTTTT CASSVSGATNEKLFF
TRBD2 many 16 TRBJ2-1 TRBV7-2 TGTGCCAGCAGCCCCCCGGGACTAGCGGACTACAATGAGCAGTTCTTC CASSPPGLADYNEQFF
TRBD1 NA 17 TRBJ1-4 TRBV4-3 TGCGCCAGCAGCCAAGATGGCACAGGGGGCGGGGAAGAAAAACTGTTTTTT CASSQDGTGGGEEKLFF
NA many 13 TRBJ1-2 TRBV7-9 TGTGCCAGCAGCCCCTACGGGAGATATGGCTACACCTTC CASSPYGRYGYTF
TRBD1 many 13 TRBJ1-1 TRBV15 TGTGCCACCACGGACAGGGAGAACACTGAAGCTTTCTTT CATTDRENTEAFF
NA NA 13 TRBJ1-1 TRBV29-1 TGCAGCGTTGACGGGGGTGTGGTCACTGAAGCTTTCTTT CSVDGGVVTEAFF
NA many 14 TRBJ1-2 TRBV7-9 TGTGCCAGCAGTCCCCCAGGGGCTACCTATGGCTACACCTTC CASSPPGATYGYTF
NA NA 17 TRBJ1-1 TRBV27 TGTGTCAGCCTAGCCTGGGGGGTGTACTGGGGGTCGGTGCGGGCTTTCTTT CVSLAWGVYWGSVRAFF
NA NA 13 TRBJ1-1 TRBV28 TGTGCCAGCAGTTTACTCGACATTGCTGAAGCTTTCTTT CASSLLDIAEAFF
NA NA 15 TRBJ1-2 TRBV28 TGTGCCAGCAGCGCCGCCACGGGGATAAACTATGGCTACACCTTC CASSAATGINYGYTF
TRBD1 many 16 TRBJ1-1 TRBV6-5 TGTGCCAGCAGTTACTCGATGACAGGGACCGACACTGAAGCTTTCTTT CASSYSMTGTDTEAFF
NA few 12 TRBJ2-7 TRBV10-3 TGTGCCATCAGTGAGTTTAACTACGAGCAGTACTTC CAISEFNYEQYF
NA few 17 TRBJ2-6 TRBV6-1 TGTGCCAGCACCCTAGCGGACAGTTCTCCTGGGGCCAACGTCCTGACTTTC CASTLADSSPGANVLTF
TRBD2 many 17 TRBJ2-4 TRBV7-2 TGTGCCAGCAGCCCTCGACTAGCGGGGCGCGCCAAAAACATTCAGTACTTC CASSPRLAGRAKNIQYF
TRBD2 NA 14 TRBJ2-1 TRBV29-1 TGCAGCATAACCCGCGGGGGACCCTACAATGAGCAGTTCTTC CSITRGGPYNEQFF
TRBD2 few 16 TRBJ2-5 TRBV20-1 TGCAGTGCTAGAGTAGGGACTAGCGGGTTCCAAGAGACCCAGTACTTC CSARVGTSGFQETQYF